Listed below are T cell receptor beta chains from one sample, sequenced in a study of blood T cell repertoires in COVID-19. This table comes from immunoSEQ multiplex PCR, and its TCRdb copy is limited to in-frame clones, with some not included. This sample carries fewer than 40,000 clones, roughly 73% of them seen once, and the ten largest clones take about 35%. Sequenced sample: peripheral blood. These receptors came from a man in his sixties with acute or convalescent COVID-19. Both conserved end residues are part of each CDR3. D genes are given only for firm matches. The size field is filled for only some rows; it gives once, few, many or a size class.

CASSYSQGQGSETQYF	TGTGCCAGCAGTTACTCTCAGGGACAGGGAAGCGAGACCCAGTACTTC	.	TRBD1	TRBJ2-5	TRBV6-2/TRBV6-3
CASSPNAASYEQYF	TGTGCCAGCTCACCAAATGCGGCCTCCTACGAGCAGTACTTC	.	.	TRBJ2-7	TRBV18
CASSGSGAANYGYTF	TGCGCCAGCAGTGGATCAGGGGCCGCTAACTATGGCTACACCTTC	.	.	TRBJ1-2	TRBV10-1
CASSAPGSSYNSPLHF	TGTGCCAGCAGCGCACCCGGGAGCTCCTATAATTCACCCCTCCACTTT	.	.	TRBJ1-6	TRBV7-2
CASSRNSGSGEQFF	TGCGCCAGCAGCCGGAATAGCGGGAGTGGTGAGCAGTTCTTC	.	TRBD2	TRBJ2-1	TRBV4-3
CASSTGGGGNEKLFF	TGTGCCAGCAGTACAGGGGGGGGAGGTAATGAAAAACTGTTTTTT	.	TRBD1	TRBJ1-4	TRBV27
CASSVDRARKNIQYF	TGTGCCAGCAGCGTAGACAGGGCTCGCAAAAACATTCAGTACTTC	.	TRBD1	TRBJ2-4	TRBV7-2
CASIPQGKIYYGYTF	TGTGCCAGCATTCCACAGGGGAAGATCTACTATGGCTACACCTTC	once	TRBD1	TRBJ1-2	TRBV28
CASSSPGTVSYNEQFF	TGTGCCAGCAGTTCCCCCGGGACAGTGTCCTACAATGAGCAGTTCTTC	.	TRBD1	TRBJ2-1	TRBV27
CASSLDSQGTEAFF	TGTGCCAGCAGCTTAGATTCACAGGGAACTGAAGCTTTCTTT	few	.	TRBJ1-1	TRBV11-3
CASSRTSGNTDTQYF	TGTGCCAGTAGTCGGACTAGCGGAAACACAGATACGCAGTATTTT	.	TRBD2	TRBJ2-3	TRBV19
CASSQGVEQPQHF	TGTGCCAGTAGCCAGGGGGTGGAACAGCCCCAGCATTTT	few	TRBD1	TRBJ1-5	TRBV19
CATTSGVEKLFF	TGTGCCACCACCTCAGGGGTTGAAAAACTGTTTTTT	.	.	TRBJ1-4	TRBV28
CASSYRQSQETQYF	TGTGCCAGCAGTTACCGACAGAGTCAAGAGACCCAGTACTTC	once	.	TRBJ2-5	TRBV6-5
CASSQEWATGVSTDTQYF	TGTGCCAGCAGCCAAGAATGGGCAACAGGGGTTAGCACAGATACGCAGTATTTT	.	TRBD1	TRBJ2-3	TRBV4-2
CASSLRTANQPQHF	TGTGCCAGCAGCTTAAGGACAGCAAATCAGCCCCAGCATTTT	once	.	TRBJ1-5	TRBV6-5
CASGTSSYEQYF	TGTGCCAGCGGTACCAGCTCCTACGAGCAGTACTTC	.	.	TRBJ2-7	TRBV18
CASSLMGTQTDTQYF	TGTGCCAGCAGCTTAATGGGGACTCAAACAGATACGCAGTATTTT	.	.	TRBJ2-3	TRBV7-8
CAWESHPGTQYF	TGTGCCTGGGAAAGTCATCCCGGGACCCAGTACTTC	.	.	TRBJ2-5	TRBV30
CASSYPGQGRYGYTF	TGTGCCAGCAGCTATCCGGGACAGGGGAGGTATGGCTACACCTTC	.	TRBD1	TRBJ1-2	TRBV5-4
CASSLGATAHSTNEKLFF	TGTGCCAGCAGTTTGGGGGCTACAGCGCACTCAACTAATGAAAAACTGTTTTTT	.	.	TRBJ1-4	TRBV28
CASSERDRTLTQYF	TGTGCCAGCAGCGAGAGGGATCGGACCTTAACGCAGTATTTT	.	.	TRBJ2-3	TRBV9
CASSATGNSPLHF	TGTGCCAGCAGTGCCACAGGGAATTCACCCCTCCACTTT	.	.	TRBJ1-6	TRBV11-2
CAWTHLTGGQGYTF	TGTGCCTGGACCCACTTGACAGGGGGCCAGGGCTACACCTTC	.	TRBD1	TRBJ1-2	TRBV30
CASSPAGVTYEQYF	TGTGCCAGCTCACCTGCGGGAGTCACCTACGAGCAGTACTTC	.	TRBD2	TRBJ2-7	TRBV18
CASSLSAQGSTDTQYF	TGTGCCAGCAGCTTATCGGCGCAGGGTAGCACAGATACGCAGTATTTT	.	.	TRBJ2-3	TRBV7-6
CASSRRGPNEKLFF	TGTGCCAGCAGCCGGAGGGGACCTAATGAAAAACTGTTTTTT	few	.	TRBJ1-4	TRBV6-2/TRBV6-3
CASSRETGGIGGANVLTF	TGTGCCAGCAGTCGGGAGACAGGGGGTATAGGTGGGGCCAACGTCCTGACTTTC	.	TRBD1	TRBJ2-6	TRBV6-2/TRBV6-3
CASNAGSPTNEQFF	TGTGCCAGTAATGCCGGGTCTCCGACTAATGAGCAGTTCTTC	.	.	TRBJ2-1	TRBV19
CASSYDRGPGEQYF	TGCGCCAGCAGTTACGACAGGGGGCCGGGTGAGCAGTACTTC	.	TRBD1	TRBJ2-7	TRBV5-1
CASSLDVTRNTGELFF	TGTGCCAGCAGCTTAGATGTTACAAGAAACACCGGGGAGCTGTTTTTT	.	.	TRBJ2-2	TRBV11-3
CAWSKGLAGEKRGTDTQYF	TGTGCCTGGAGTAAAGGACTAGCGGGAGAAAAGAGGGGCACAGATACGCAGTATTTT	.	TRBD2	TRBJ2-3	TRBV30
CASSYVMGTSGRDEQFF	TGTGCCAGCAGTTACGTGATGGGGACTAGCGGGAGGGATGAGCAGTTCTTC	few	TRBD2	TRBJ2-1	TRBV6-2/TRBV6-3
CASSPGLAGMDTQYF	TGTGCCAGCAGCCCAGGACTAGCGGGAATGGATACGCAGTATTTT	few	TRBD2	TRBJ2-3	TRBV11-2
CASTDRFSYNSPLHF	TGTGCCAGCACCGACAGGTTTTCCTATAATTCACCCCTCCACTTT	.	.	TRBJ1-6	TRBV27
CATSGGESHEQFF	TGTGCCACCAGTGGGGGAGAATCCCATGAGCAGTTCTTC	.	.	TRBJ2-1	TRBV24-1
CASSGGQDQPQHF	TGTGCCAGCAGTGGGGGACAAGATCAGCCCCAGCATTTT	.	.	TRBJ1-5	TRBV12-3/TRBV12-4
CATRSSGRENEQFF	TGTGCCACCAGGAGCAGCGGGAGAGAAAATGAGCAGTTCTTC	.	TRBD2	TRBJ2-1	TRBV15
CSARPNNEQFF	TGCAGTGCTAGACCCAACAATGAGCAGTTCTTC	.	.	TRBJ2-1	TRBV20-1
CASSQGTSGYSQETQYF	TGTGCCAGCAGTCAAGGGACTAGCGGTTACTCTCAAGAGACCCAGTACTTC	once	TRBD2	TRBJ2-5	TRBV27
CASSPRRLASYEQYF	TGTGCCAGCAGTCCCCGCAGGCTAGCCTCCTACGAGCAGTACTTC	.	.	TRBJ2-7	TRBV7-2
CASSQDPLRERLDYNEQFF	TGTGCCAGCAGCCAAGACCCCCTTCGGGAGAGGCTTGATTACAATGAGCAGTTCTTC	.	.	TRBJ2-1	TRBV14
CATSTGGSWTDTQYF	TGCGCCACCTCGACAGGGGGCAGTTGGACAGATACGCAGTATTTT	.	TRBD1	TRBJ2-3	TRBV23-1
CASRRQGGAKNIQYF	TGTGCCAGCAGGAGACAGGGGGGGGCCAAAAACATTCAGTACTTC	.	TRBD1	TRBJ2-4	TRBV6-5
CASSTGIAGTDTQYF	TGTGCCAGCAGTACCGGGATAGCGGGAACAGATACGCAGTATTTT	.	TRBD2	TRBJ2-3	TRBV6-4
CASSLVTSGNSYNEQFF	TGTGCCAGCAGCTTAGTGACTAGCGGGAACTCCTACAATGAGCAGTTCTTC	few	TRBD2	TRBJ2-1	TRBV7-9
CASSRDRLSSYEQYF	TGTGCCAGCAGCCGAGACAGGTTATCCTCCTACGAGCAGTACTTC	.	.	TRBJ2-7	TRBV7-8
CASRGPEKLFF	TGTGCCAGCAGGGGGCCTGAAAAACTGTTTTTT	.	.	TRBJ1-4	TRBV2